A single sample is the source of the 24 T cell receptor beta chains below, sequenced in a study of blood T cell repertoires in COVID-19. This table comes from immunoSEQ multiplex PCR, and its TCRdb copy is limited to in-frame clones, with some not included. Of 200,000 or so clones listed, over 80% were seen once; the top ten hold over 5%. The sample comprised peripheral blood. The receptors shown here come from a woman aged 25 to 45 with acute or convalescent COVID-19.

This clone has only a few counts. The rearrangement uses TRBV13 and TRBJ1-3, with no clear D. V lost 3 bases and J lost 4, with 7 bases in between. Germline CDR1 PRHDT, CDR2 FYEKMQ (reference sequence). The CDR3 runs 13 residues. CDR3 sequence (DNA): TGTGCCAGCAGCTTCCTTTCGGGAAACACCATATATTTT. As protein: CASSFLSGNTIYF.

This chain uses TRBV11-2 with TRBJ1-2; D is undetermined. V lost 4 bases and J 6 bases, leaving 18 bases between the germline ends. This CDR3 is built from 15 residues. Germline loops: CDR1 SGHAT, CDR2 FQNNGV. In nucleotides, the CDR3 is TGTGCCAGCAGCTCCTATCTGACACCCTTTCATGGCTACACCTTC. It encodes CASSSYLTPFHGYTF.

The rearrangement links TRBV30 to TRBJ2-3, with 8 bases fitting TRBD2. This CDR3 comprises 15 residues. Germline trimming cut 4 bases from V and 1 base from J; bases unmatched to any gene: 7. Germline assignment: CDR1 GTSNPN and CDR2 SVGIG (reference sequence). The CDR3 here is CAWNRGGSGTDTQYF. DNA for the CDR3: TGTGCCTGGAACCGGGGGGGCTCGGGCACAGATACGCAGTATTTT. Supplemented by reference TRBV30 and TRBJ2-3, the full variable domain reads SQTIHQWPATLVQPVGSPLSLECTVEGTSNPNLYWYRQAAGRGLQLLFYSVGIGQISSEVPQNLSASRPQDRQFILSSKKLLLSDSGFYLCAWNRGGSGTDTQYFGPGTRLTVL.

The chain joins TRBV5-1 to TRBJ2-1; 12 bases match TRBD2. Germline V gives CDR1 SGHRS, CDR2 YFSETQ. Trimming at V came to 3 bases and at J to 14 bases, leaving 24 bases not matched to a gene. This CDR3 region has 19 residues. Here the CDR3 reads CASSYPLLRSSGRAEGEFF. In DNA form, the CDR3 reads TGCGCCAGCAGCTACCCCCTCCTAAGATCTAGCGGGAGGGCCGAAGGGGAGTTCTTC.

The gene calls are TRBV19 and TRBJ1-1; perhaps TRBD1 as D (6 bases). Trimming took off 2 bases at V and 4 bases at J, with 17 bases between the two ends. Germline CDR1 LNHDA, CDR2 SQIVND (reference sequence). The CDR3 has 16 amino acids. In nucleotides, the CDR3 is TGTGCCAGTAGTATATTTCGGGGGGCAGGGAGCACTGAAGCTTTCTTT. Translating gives CASSIFRGAGSTEAFF.

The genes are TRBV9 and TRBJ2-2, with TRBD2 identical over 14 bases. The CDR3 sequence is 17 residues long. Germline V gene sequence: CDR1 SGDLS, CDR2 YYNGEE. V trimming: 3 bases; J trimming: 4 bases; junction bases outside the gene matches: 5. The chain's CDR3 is CASSDRTSGRSTGELFF. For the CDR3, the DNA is TGTGCCAGCAGCGACCGGACTAGCGGGAGGAGCACCGGGGAGCTGTTTTTT.

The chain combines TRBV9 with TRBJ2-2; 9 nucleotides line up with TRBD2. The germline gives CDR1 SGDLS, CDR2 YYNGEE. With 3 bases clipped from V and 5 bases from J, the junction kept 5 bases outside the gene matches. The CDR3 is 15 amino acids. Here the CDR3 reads CASSGGLAQTGELFF. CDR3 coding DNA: TGTGCCAGCAGCGGTGGACTAGCGCAAACCGGGGAGCTGTTTTTT.

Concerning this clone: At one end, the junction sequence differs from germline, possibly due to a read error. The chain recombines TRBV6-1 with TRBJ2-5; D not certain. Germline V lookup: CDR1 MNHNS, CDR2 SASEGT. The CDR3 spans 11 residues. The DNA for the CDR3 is TGTGCCAGCAGTGAACGAGAGGCCCAGTACTTC. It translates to CASSEREAQYF.

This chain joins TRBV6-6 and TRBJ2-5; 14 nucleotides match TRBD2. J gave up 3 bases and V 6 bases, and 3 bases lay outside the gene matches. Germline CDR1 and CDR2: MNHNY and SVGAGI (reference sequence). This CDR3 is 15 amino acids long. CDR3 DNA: TGTGCCAGCAGACGACTAGCGGGGGGGAAAGAGACCCAGTACTTC. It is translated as CASRRLAGGKETQYF.

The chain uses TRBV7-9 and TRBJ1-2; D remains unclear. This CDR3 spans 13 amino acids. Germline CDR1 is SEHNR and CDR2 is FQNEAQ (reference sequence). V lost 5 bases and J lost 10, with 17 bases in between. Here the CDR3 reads CASSTGTAKTYTF. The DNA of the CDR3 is TGTGCCAGCAGCACGGGAACAGCCAAAACCTACACCTTC.

The CDR3 spells CASSRSGGRAAGEQFF. CDR3 nucleotides: TGTGCCAGCAGCCGCAGTGGCGGGAGGGCCGCTGGGGAGCAGTTCTTC. The chain uses TRBV11-3 and TRBJ2-1; 9 bases agree with TRBD2. Trimming cost V 5 bases and J 10 bases; bases outside gene matches: 15. Germline lookup yields CDR1 SGHNT and CDR2 YENEEA. This CDR3 is built from 16 residues.

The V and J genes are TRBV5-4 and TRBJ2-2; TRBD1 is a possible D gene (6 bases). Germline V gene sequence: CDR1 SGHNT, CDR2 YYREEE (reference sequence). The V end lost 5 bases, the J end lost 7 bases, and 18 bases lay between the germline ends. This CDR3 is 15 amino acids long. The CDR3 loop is CASSRQGTAVGELFF. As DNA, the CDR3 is TGTGCCAGCAGTCGTCAGGGGACCGCAGTCGGGGAGCTGTTTTTT.

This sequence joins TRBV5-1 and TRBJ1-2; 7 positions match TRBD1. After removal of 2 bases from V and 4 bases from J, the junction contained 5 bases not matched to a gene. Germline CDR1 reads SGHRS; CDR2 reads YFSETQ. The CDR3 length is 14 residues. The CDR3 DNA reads TGCGCCAGCAGCTTAGGACAGGCCCTCTATGGCTACACCTTC. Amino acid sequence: CASSLGQALYGYTF.

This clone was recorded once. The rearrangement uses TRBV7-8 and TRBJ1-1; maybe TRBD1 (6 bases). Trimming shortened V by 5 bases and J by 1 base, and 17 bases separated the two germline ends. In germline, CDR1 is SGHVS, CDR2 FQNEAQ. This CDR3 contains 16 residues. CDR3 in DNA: TGTGCCAGCAGCGGACGCAACAGGGCTGGGAACACTGAAGCTTTCTTT. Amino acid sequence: CASSGRNRAGNTEAFF. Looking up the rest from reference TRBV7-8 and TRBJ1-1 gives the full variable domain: GAGVSQSPRYKVAKRGQDVALRCDPISGHVSLFWYQQALGQGPEFLTYFQNEAQLDKSGLPSDRFFAERPEGSVSTLKIQRTQQEDSAVYLCASSGRNRAGNTEAFFGQGTRLTVV.

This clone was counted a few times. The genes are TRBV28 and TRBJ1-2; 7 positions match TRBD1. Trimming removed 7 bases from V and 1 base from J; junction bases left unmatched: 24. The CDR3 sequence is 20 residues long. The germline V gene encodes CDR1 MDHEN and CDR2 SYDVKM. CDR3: CASTTRRGQRGPWVNYGYTF. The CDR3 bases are TGTGCCAGCACAACCCGCCGGGGACAGAGAGGCCCATGGGTTAACTATGGCTACACCTTC.

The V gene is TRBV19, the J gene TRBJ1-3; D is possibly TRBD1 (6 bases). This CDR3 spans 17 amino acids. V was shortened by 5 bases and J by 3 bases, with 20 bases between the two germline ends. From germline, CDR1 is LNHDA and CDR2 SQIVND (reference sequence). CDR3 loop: CASSPQQGTWIGNTIYF. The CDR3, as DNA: TGTGCCAGTAGTCCCCAACAGGGTACGTGGATTGGAAACACCATATATTTT.

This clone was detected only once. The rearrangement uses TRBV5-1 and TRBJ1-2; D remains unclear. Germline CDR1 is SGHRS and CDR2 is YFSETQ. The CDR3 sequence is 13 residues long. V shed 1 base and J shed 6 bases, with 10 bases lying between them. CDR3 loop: CASSLIYLDGYTF. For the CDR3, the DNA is TGCGCCAGCAGCTTGATCTATTTAGATGGCTACACCTTC.

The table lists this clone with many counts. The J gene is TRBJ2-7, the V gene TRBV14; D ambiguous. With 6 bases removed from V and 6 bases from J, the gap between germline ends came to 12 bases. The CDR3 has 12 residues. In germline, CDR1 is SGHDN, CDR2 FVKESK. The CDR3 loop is CASRTDTTEQYF. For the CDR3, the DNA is TGTGCCAGCAGGACCGACACCACCGAGCAGTACTTC.

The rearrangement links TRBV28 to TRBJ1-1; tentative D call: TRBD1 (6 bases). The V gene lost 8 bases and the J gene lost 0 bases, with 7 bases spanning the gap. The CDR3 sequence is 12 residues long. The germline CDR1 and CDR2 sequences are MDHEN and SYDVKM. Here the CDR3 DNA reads TGTGCCAGCGGGGGCCTGAACACTGAAGCTTTCTTT. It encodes CASGGLNTEAFF.

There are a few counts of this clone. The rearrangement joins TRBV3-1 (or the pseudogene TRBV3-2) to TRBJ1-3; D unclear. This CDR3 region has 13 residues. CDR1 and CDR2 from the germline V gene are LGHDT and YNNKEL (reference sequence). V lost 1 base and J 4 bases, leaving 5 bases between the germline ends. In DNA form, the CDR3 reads TGTGCCAGCAGCCAAGTCGGGGGAAACACCATATATTTT. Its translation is CASSQVGGNTIYF.

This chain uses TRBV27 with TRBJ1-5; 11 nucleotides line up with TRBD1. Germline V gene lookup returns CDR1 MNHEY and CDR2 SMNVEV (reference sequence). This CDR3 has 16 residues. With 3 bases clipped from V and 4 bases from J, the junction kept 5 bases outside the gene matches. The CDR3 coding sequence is TGTGCCAGCAGTTTCTACGGGACAGGGGGTAATCAGCCCCAGCATTTT. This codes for CASSFYGTGGNQPQHF.

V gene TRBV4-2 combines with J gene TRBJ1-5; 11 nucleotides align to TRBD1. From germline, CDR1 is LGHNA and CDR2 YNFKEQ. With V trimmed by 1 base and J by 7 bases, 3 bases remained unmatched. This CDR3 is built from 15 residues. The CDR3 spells CASSQGGQGAQPQHF. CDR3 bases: TGTGCCAGCAGCCAAGGTGGACAGGGGGCACAGCCCCAGCATTTT.

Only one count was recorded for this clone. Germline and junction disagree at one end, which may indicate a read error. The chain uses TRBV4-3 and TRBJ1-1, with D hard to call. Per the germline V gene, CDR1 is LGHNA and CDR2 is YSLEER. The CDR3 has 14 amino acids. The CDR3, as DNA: TGCGCCAGCAGCCAAGAGGCGGTGAACACTGAAACTTTCTTT. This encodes CASSQEAVNTETFF.

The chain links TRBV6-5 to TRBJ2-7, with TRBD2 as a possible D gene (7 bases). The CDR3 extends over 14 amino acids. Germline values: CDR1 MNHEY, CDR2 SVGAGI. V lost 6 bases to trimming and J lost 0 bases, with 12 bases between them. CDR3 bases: TGTGCCAGCAGACGGGGGGCGTCCTCCTACGAGCAGTACTTC. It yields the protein CASRRGASSYEQYF.